A selection of T cell receptor beta chains follows, all from one sample in a study of blood T cell repertoires in COVID-19. Only in-frame clones appear in the TCRdb table, and some are missing; sequencing was by immunoSEQ multiplex PCR. This table has some 150,000 clones, 84% appearing once. Sequenced material: peripheral blood. These receptors were taken from a man in his sixties or seventies with acute or convalescent COVID-19. The CDR3 runs from the conserved cysteine through the conserved F or W. D genes are given only for firm matches. Some rows mark clone size as missing; the rest say once, few, many or name a class of expanded clone.

size	V	J	D	length	CDR3	DNA
NA	TRBV7-9	TRBJ2-3	NA	13	CASRPWTADTQYF	TGTGCCAGCAGACCATGGACAGCAGATACGCAGTATTTT
once	TRBV6-2/TRBV6-3	TRBJ2-1	NA	12	CASRPPGLQEFF	TGTGCCAGCAGACCTCCGGGACTCCAGGAGTTCTTC
NA	TRBV13	TRBJ2-7	NA	12	CASSLNRDQQYF	TGTGCCAGCAGCTTAAACAGGGATCAGCAGTACTTC
NA	TRBV2	TRBJ2-3	TRBD2	15	CASSPSGRVTDTQYF	TGTGCCAGCAGCCCTAGCGGGAGGGTCACAGATACGCAGTATTTT
once	TRBV28	TRBJ2-5	TRBD1	14	CASSLYRGQETQYF	TGTGCCAGCAGTTTATACAGGGGCCAAGAGACCCAGTACTTC
NA	TRBV3-1/TRBV3-2	TRBJ1-5	NA	16	CASSSGTQYSNQPQHF	TGTGCCAGCAGCTCCGGGACACAGTATAGCAATCAGCCCCAGCATTTT
NA	TRBV5-1	TRBJ2-1	NA	16	CASRKDGTVSYNEQFF	TGCGCCAGCAGGAAGGACGGGACTGTCTCCTACAATGAGCAGTTCTTC
NA	TRBV5-1	TRBJ1-6	TRBD1	14	CASSFETGGSPLHF	TGCGCCAGCAGCTTTGAGACAGGGGGTTCACCCCTCCACTTT
NA	TRBV27	TRBJ2-7	NA	14	CASSWRDSLDEQYF	TGTGCCAGCAGTTGGCGGGACAGTCTGGACGAGCAGTACTTC
once	TRBV7-2	TRBJ2-1	TRBD2	17	CASSSSRLAVIYNEQFF	TGTGCCAGCAGTTCCTCCCGACTAGCGGTGATCTACAATGAGCAGTTCTTC
NA	TRBV2	TRBJ2-2	TRBD1	14	CASQGQTNTGELFF	TGTGCCAGCCAGGGACAGACAAACACCGGGGAGCTGTTTTTT
NA	TRBV2	TRBJ1-1	NA	14	CASILGVANTEAFF	TGTGCCAGCATCCTGGGAGTAGCTAACACTGAAGCTTTCTTT
once	TRBV28	TRBJ2-5	NA	15	CASSPSGRLQETQYF	TGTGCCAGCAGTCCGAGCGGGCGACTCCAAGAGACCCAGTACTTC
NA	TRBV5-1	TRBJ2-2	TRBD2	16	CASSFLAGGPSGELFF	TGCGCCAGCAGCTTTCTAGCGGGAGGGCCTAGCGGGGAGCTGTTTTTT
NA	TRBV18	TRBJ1-1	TRBD1	16	CASSTRQGGAHYEAFF	TGTGCCAGCTCAACTCGACAGGGGGGAGCTCACTATGAAGCTTTCTTT
few	TRBV20-1	TRBJ1-5	TRBD1	15	CSASRWTGGGQPQHF	TGCAGTGCTAGTAGGTGGACAGGGGGCGGGCAGCCCCAGCATTTT
few	TRBV15	TRBJ2-1	NA	17	CATSRDLGPGAGNEQFF	TGTGCCACCAGCAGAGATCTAGGACCAGGGGCCGGGAATGAGCAGTTCTTC
NA	TRBV28	TRBJ1-2	NA	14	CASSLNGPLGGYTF	TGTGCCAGCAGTCTTAATGGGCCCTTAGGTGGCTACACCTTC
NA	TRBV28	TRBJ2-1	NA	19	CASSSPLGGSSSSYNEQFF	TGTGCCAGCAGTTCCCCCCTAGGCGGGTCCTCCAGCTCCTACAATGAGCAGTTCTTC
NA	TRBV19	TRBJ2-3	NA	15	CASSILGGGTDTQYF	TGTGCCAGTAGTATTCTGGGCGGGGGCACAGATACGCAGTATTTT
few	TRBV11-2	TRBJ2-2	TRBD1	16	CASSLVRGQGAGELFF	TGTGCCAGCAGCTTAGTTCGGGGACAGGGGGCCGGGGAGCTGTTTTTT
NA	TRBV18	TRBJ2-5	TRBD1	15	CASSPGTGGDETQYF	TGTGCCAGCTCACCAGGGACAGGGGGCGATGAGACCCAGTACTTC
NA	TRBV9	TRBJ2-2	TRBD2	17	CASRRGLAGANTGELFF	TGTGCCAGCAGGCGAGGACTAGCGGGGGCGAACACCGGGGAGCTGTTTTTT
few	TRBV2	TRBJ2-2	TRBD2	15	CASGSTGGPNGELFF	TGTGCCAGCGGGTCCACGGGAGGGCCGAACGGGGAGCTGTTTTTT
NA	TRBV7-2	TRBJ2-3	NA	13	CASSWPAVDTQYF	TGTGCCAGCAGCTGGCCGGCGGTGGATACGCAGTATTTT
NA	TRBV5-1	TRBJ2-2	TRBD1	15	CASSKLQGASGELFF	TGCGCCAGCAGCAAACTACAGGGGGCAAGTGGGGAGCTGTTTTTT
NA	TRBV25-1	TRBJ1-6	NA	12	CASSTGRSPLHF	TGTGCCAGCAGTACAGGGCGCTCACCCCTCCACTTT
NA	TRBV5-6	TRBJ2-7	TRBD1	15	CASSSGTGARGEQYF	TGTGCCAGCAGCTCCGGGACAGGGGCGAGAGGCGAGCAGTACTTC